Following are 13 T cell receptor beta chains from one sample sequenced in a study of cytomegalovirus exposure and HLA in healthy donors. This PCR relied on a set of 60 Vbeta primers and 13 Jbeta primers. TCRdb's table, derived via immunoSEQ multiplex PCR, lists solely in-frame clones and lacks some. Among 160,000 or so clones, about four fifths were seen once, and the ten largest hold roughly 5.2%. Specimen: PBMCs. These receptors all stem from a woman younger than 30 in good health and CMV-seropositive.

The chain couples TRBV6-6 to TRBJ2-5, with a possible D match to TRBD2 (6 bases). The CDR3 contains 15 residues. Germline CDR1 reads MNHNY; CDR2 reads SVGAGI (reference sequence). V was pared by 2 bases and J by 5 bases, with 15 bases between. In DNA form, the CDR3 reads TGTGCCAGCAGTTACGGACCCGGGGAGGAGGAGACCCAGTACTTC. This translates into CASSYGPGEEETQYF.

The genes are TRBV4-2 and TRBJ2-5, with a possible D match to TRBD1 (6 bases). CDR3 length: 15 residues. The V gene lost 3 bases and the J gene lost 5 bases, with 16 bases spanning the gap. The germline gives CDR1 LGHNA, CDR2 YNFKEQ. The CDR3 spells CASSQSQGDGETQYF. The CDR3 nucleotides read TGTGCCAGCAGCCAGTCACAGGGAGATGGGGAGACCCAGTACTTC.

CDR3 sequence reads: CASSQVEARGAVGNTIYF. The CDR3 DNA sequence: TGCGCCAGCAGCCAAGTAGAGGCCAGGGGGGCGGTTGGAAACACCATATATTTT. The gene calls are TRBV4-1 and TRBJ1-3, with TRBD1 matching over 7 bases. This CDR3 is built from 18 residues. The trim removed 1 base at V and 3 bases at J, leaving 12 bases unmatched. From germline, CDR1 is MGHRA and CDR2 YSYEKL.

This chain joins TRBV6-1 and TRBJ2-1; 8 bases fit TRBD2. The CDR3 runs to 15 residues. The V gene end was trimmed by 1 base and the J gene end by 6 bases; junction bases not matched to a gene: 5. Germline V gene lookup returns CDR1 MNHNS and CDR2 SASEGT. In nucleotides, the CDR3 is TGTGCCAGCAGTGAAGTCGGACTAGCCGGCAATGAGCAGTTCTTC. This gives the protein CASSEVGLAGNEQFF.

The gene calls are TRBV21-1 and TRBJ1-1. TRBV21-1 is an annotated pseudogene. The CDR3 runs to 19 residues. The CDR3 bases are TGTGCCAGCAGCTCCCCCGGCGGAGGGGCCTCCGAGCCCCACACTGAAGCTTTCTTT. This sequence encodes CASSSPGGGASEPHTEAFF.

The chain employs TRBV9 and TRBJ2-3; TRBD2 aligns across 15 bases. Trimming at V came to 0 bases and at J to 5 bases, leaving 7 bases not matched to a gene. Germline CDR1 SGDLS, CDR2 YYNGEE. The CDR3 is 18 amino acids. CDR3 bases: TGTGCCAGCAGCGTAGTAGGGACTAGCGGGGGGTTAGTAGATACGCAGTATTTT. Translating it yields CASSVVGTSGGLVDTQYF.

The V and J genes are TRBV6-6 and TRBJ1-5; unclear D gene. Trimming pared 5 bases from V and 5 bases from J, leaving 13 bases between. The length of the CDR3 is 14 residues. Germline CDR1 and CDR2: MNHNY and SVGAGI (reference sequence). The CDR3 sequence is CASSDDGYDQPQHF. The CDR3 coding sequence is TGTGCCAGCAGTGACGACGGGTACGATCAGCCCCAGCATTTT.

This clone turned up a few times. The rearrangement joins TRBV4-2 to TRBJ1-5; no reliable D call. There are 14 residues in the CDR3. V lost 1 base, J lost 6 bases, and 10 bases lay in between. Germline CDR1 LGHNA, CDR2 YNFKEQ. CDR3 sequence (DNA): TGTGCCAGCAGCCAAGTAGAGGCCGGTCAGCCCCAGCATTTT. Its protein product is CASSQVEAGQPQHF.

The chain combines TRBV7-9 with TRBJ1-6, with D perhaps matching TRBD1 (5 bases). Germline CDR1 reads SEHNR; CDR2 reads FQNEAQ (reference sequence). The CDR3 length is 15 residues. V gave up 5 bases and J gave up 7 bases, with 15 bases separating them. As DNA, the CDR3 is TGTGCCAGCAGCCGGCCGGGGGGGGTGAATTCACCCCTCCACTTT. It yields the protein CASSRPGGVNSPLHF.

V gene TRBV10-3 combines with J gene TRBJ2-3, with unresolved D. V lost 10 bases and J 0 bases, leaving 11 bases between the germline ends. The CDR3 totals 13 residues. Germline-derived CDR1 and CDR2 are ENHRY and SYGVKD. DNA for the CDR3: TGTGCCAACTCCCCATCTAGCACAGATACGCAGTATTTT. This translates into CANSPSSTDTQYF.

Notes on this clone: Additional DNA sequences in this sample encode the identical CDR3. The J gene is TRBJ2-1, the V gene TRBV2, with TRBD1 matching 10 bases. CDR1 is SNHLY, CDR2 FYNNEI, per germline. With 3 bases clipped from V and 7 bases from J, the junction kept 6 bases outside the gene matches. This CDR3 region has 15 residues. The CDR3 is CASSDWDRGTNEQFF. CDR3 DNA sequence: TGTGCCAGCAGTGATTGGGACAGGGGTACGAATGAGCAGTTCTTC.

DNA of the CDR3: TGTGCCAGTAGTATGACTATCCGGACTTACAATGAGCAGTTCTTC. This sequence encodes CASSMTIRTYNEQFF. The V and J genes are TRBV19 and TRBJ2-1, with D possibly being TRBD2 (5 bases). Per germline, CDR1 LNHDA and CDR2 SQIVND (reference sequence). Between the trimmed V and J ends, which lost 3 bases and 4 bases, there was a span of 13 bases. The CDR3 consists of 15 residues.

The V call is TRBV6-5, the J call TRBJ2-1, with 8 nucleotides matching TRBD1. Germline V gene lookup returns CDR1 MNHEY and CDR2 SVGAGI. This CDR3 has 14 residues. V gave up 6 bases and J gave up 3 bases; unmatched junction bases: 4. This CDR3 is CASRDRANYNEQFF. CDR3 DNA sequence: TGTGCCAGCAGGGACAGGGCGAACTACAATGAGCAGTTCTTC.